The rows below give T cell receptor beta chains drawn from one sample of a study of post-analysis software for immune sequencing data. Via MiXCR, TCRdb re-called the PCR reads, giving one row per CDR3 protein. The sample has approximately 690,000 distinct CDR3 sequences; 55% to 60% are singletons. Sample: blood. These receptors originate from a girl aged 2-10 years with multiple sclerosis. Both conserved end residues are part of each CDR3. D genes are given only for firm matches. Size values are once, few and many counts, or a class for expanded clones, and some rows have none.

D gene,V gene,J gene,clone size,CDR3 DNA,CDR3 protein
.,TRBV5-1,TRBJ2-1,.,TGCGCCAGCAGCTTGGAAGGGGGGGATGGGGATGAGCAGTTCTTC,CASSLEGGDGDEQFF
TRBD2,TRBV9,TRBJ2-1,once,TGTGCCAGCAGCGTAGCTCCAGCGGGAGGAAACAATGAGCAGTTCTTC,CASSVAPAGGNNEQFF
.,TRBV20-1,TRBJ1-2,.,TGCAGTGCGCGCAACCGGTTTGGCTACACCTTC,CSARNRFGYTF
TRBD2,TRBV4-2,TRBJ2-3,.,TGTGCCTGCAGCCAAGCCCCCCTTGGGAGCGGGACTACAGATACGCAGTATTTT,CACSQAPLGSGTTDTQYF
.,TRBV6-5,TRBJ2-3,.,TGTGCCAGCAGTTACAGCGGGTTTGGATCAGATACGCAGTATTTT,CASSYSGFGSDTQYF
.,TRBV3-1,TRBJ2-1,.,TGTGCCAGCAGCCAAGATCTTAATCGGGGTGAGCAGTTCTTC,CASSQDLNRGEQFF
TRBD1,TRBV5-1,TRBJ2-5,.,TGCGCCAGCAGCTTGGGACAGGGGGGAAAGACCCAGTACTTC,CASSLGQGGKTQYF
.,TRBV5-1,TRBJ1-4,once,TGCGCCAGCAGCTTGACGGGTGTGGTATCCGATGAAAAACTGTTTTTT,CASSLTGVVSDEKLFF
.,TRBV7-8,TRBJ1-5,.,TGTGCCAGCAGCACCAGCGGGGGGGCAGTCCGTCAGCCCCAGCATTTT,CASSTSGGAVRQPQHF
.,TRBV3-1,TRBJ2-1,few,TGTGCCAGCAGCCAAGATCTGAACAATGAGCAGTTCTTC,CASSQDLNNEQFF
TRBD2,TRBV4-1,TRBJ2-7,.,TGCGCCAGCAGCCAAGATAGGACTAGCGGGATTTCCTACGAGCAGTACTTC,CASSQDRTSGISYEQYF
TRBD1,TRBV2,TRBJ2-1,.,TGTGCCAGCAGTGAGCAGGGGGAGTACAATGAGCAGTTCTTC,CASSEQGEYNEQFF
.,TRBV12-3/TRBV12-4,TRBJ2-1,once,TGTGCCAGCAGTTTAGCGGGACCGCCGGGGAATGAGCAGTTCTTC,CASSLAGPPGNEQFF
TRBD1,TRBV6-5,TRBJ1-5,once,TGTGCCAGCGCGGCAGGGGGTAAACAGCCCCAGCATTTT,CASAAGGKQPQHF
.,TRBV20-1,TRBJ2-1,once,TGCAGTGCTAGAATGACTGTGTCCCACAATGAGCAGTTCTTC,CSARMTVSHNEQFF
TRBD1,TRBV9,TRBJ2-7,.,TGTGCCAGCAGCCCCGCGAGGACAGGGGGCGTCGAGCAGTACTTC,CASSPARTGGVEQYF
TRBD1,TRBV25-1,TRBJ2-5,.,TGTGCCAGCAGTGGCGAACTTACCGGGACAGGGTACCTCGAACGTCAAGAGACCCAGTACTTC,CASSGELTGTGYLERQETQYF
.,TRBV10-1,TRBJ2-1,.,TGCGCCAGCAGTGAGTTAGGACCCCGCTCCAATGAGCAGTTCTTC,CASSELGPRSNEQFF
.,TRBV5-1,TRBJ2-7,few,TGCGCCAGCAGCTTGGCCGGGACCCCGTACGAGCAGTACTTC,CASSLAGTPYEQYF
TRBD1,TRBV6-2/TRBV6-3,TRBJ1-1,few,TGTGCCAGCAGTTACGGGGCAGGGGGCACTGAAGCTTTCTTT,CASSYGAGGTEAFF
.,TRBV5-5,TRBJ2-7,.,TGTGCCAGCAGCTTCGGATTAGGCGGACCCTACGAGCAGTACTTC,CASSFGLGGPYEQYF
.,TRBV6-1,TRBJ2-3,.,TGTGCCAGCAGTGAATGGGTAGCTAGCACAGATACGCAGTATTTT,CASSEWVASTDTQYF
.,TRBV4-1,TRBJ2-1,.,TGCGCCAGCAGCCAAGATCTTTCAATCCCAGAGGGTAGTTCCTACAATGAGCAGTTCTTC,CASSQDLSIPEGSSYNEQFF
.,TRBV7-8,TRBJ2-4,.,TGTGCCAGCAGCTCCTTCTATCCCGGGAACAAAAACATTCAGTACTTC,CASSSFYPGNKNIQYF
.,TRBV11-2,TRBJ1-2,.,TGTGCCAGCACCGAGCAGGACGGGGTCTATGGCTACACCTTC,CASTEQDGVYGYTF
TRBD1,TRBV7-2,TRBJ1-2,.,TGTGCCAGCAGCTTAGTTCAGGGGGCCCATGGCTACACCTTC,CASSLVQGAHGYTF
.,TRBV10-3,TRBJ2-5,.,TGTGCCACTCAGAGGAGAGGGCAGCAACAAGAGACCCAGTACTTC,CATQRRGQQQETQYF
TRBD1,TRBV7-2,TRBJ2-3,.,TGTGCCAGCAGCTTGGGACAGGGCCCACGTACGCAGTATTTT,CASSLGQGPRTQYF
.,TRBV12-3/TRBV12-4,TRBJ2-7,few,TGTGCCAGCAGCCCGACAAAAAAATGGTACGAGCAGTACTTC,CASSPTKKWYEQYF
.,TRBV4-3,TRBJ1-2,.,TGCGCCAGCAGCCAAGAAGCCAGGGTAGGAGGCTACACCTTC,CASSQEARVGGYTF
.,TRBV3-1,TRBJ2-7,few,TGTGCCAGCAGCCACCAAACCTACGAGCAGTACTTC,CASSHQTYEQYF
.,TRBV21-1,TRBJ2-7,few,TGTGCCAGCAGCTTAAGGGACAACCCCTACGAGCAGTACTTC,CASSLRDNPYEQYF
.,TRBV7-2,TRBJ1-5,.,TGTGCCAGCAGTTACGAGACGTTCGGCAGGGATAGCAATCAGCCCCAGCATTTT,CASSYETFGRDSNQPQHF
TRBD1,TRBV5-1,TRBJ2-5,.,TGCGCCAGCAGCGGGGACAGGGGACCCCGGGAGACCCAGTACTTC,CASSGDRGPRETQYF
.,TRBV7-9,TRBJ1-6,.,TGTGCCAGCAGCTTGACACCGGGCGGGGCACCCCTCCACTTT,CASSLTPGGAPLHF
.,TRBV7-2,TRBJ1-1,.,TGTGCCAGCAGCTGGGACCAGAACACTGAAGCTTTCTTT,CASSWDQNTEAFF
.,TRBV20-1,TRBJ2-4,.,TGCAGTGCTAGAGAAGGGCGGGGGCTAGCCAAAAACATTCAGTACTTC,CSAREGRGLAKNIQYF
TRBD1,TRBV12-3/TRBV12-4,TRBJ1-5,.,TGTGCCAGCGGGACAGGGAAGAGATATAGCAATCAGCCCCAGCATTTT,CASGTGKRYSNQPQHF
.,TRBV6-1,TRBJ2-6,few,TGTGCCAGCAGTGAAGACGACGGATCTGGGGCCAACGTCCTGACTTTC,CASSEDDGSGANVLTF
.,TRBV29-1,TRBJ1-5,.,TGCAGCGTTGCACAGGGCGGGTACGATCAGCCCCAGCATTTT,CSVAQGGYDQPQHF
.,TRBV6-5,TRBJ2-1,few,TGTGCCAGCAGTTACGTGGGCGGCCCGGACAATGAGCAGTTCTTC,CASSYVGGPDNEQFF
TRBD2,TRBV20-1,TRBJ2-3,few,TGCAGTGCTACTCCGACTAGCGGGGGGGCCGCAGATACGCAGTATTTT,CSATPTSGGAADTQYF
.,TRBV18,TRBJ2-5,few,TGTGCCAGCTCACCACAGGAAGAGACCCAGTACTTC,CASSPQEETQYF
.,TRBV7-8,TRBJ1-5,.,TGTGCCAGCGGGAGAGATAGGGTCAATCAGCCCCAGCATTTT,CASGRDRVNQPQHF
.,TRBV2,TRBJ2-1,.,TGTGCCAGCAGTCCGGGGGCAGTCGATGAGCAGTTCTTC,CASSPGAVDEQFF
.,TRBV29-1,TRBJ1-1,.,TGCAGCGTTGGTTGGGGACTTGAAGCTTTCTTT,CSVGWGLEAFF
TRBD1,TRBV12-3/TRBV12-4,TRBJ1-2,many,TGTGCCATTATCGGACAGGGTTTGGGGGGCTACACCTTC,CAIIGQGLGGYTF
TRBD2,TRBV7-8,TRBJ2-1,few,TGTGCCAGCAGCTCCTTAGCGGGAGTCGGTAATGAGCAGTTCTTC,CASSSLAGVGNEQFF
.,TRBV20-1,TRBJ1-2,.,TGCAGTGCTAGAGGTCAGGTGGATGGCTACACCTTC,CSARGQVDGYTF
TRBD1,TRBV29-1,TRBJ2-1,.,TGCAGCGTTGAAGATGGTTGGGACAGGGTAAATGAGCAGTTCTTC,CSVEDGWDRVNEQFF
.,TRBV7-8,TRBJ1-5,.,TGTGCCAGCACCTTAAGTCGGACGGAGAATCAGCCCCAGCATTTT,CASTLSRTENQPQHF
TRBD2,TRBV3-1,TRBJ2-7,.,TGTGCCAGCAGCCAAGAGGGACTAGCGGGACTCTACGAGCAGTACTTC,CASSQEGLAGLYEQYF
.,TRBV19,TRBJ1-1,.,TGTGCCAGCTTGGGGGCGGTGAACACTGAAGCTTTCTTT,CASLGAVNTEAFF
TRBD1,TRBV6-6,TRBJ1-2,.,TGTGCCTGCGATGAGGGACAGGGCTATGGCTACACCTTC,CACDEGQGYGYTF
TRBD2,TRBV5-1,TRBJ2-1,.,TGCGCCAGCAGCTTGGCCTGGATAGCGGGAGAGCCCTACAATGAGCAGTTCTTC,CASSLAWIAGEPYNEQFF
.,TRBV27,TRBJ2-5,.,TGTGCCAGCAGTTTTACGGGGACATCCCAAGAGACCCAGTACTTC,CASSFTGTSQETQYF
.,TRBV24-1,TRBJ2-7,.,TGTGATAATCCAGGGTGGCGGGTAGCCTACGAGCAGTACTTC,CDNPGWRVAYEQYF
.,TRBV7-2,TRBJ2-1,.,TGTGCCAGCAGACCGGGACGGGGGACTTACAATGAGCAGTTCTTC,CASRPGRGTYNEQFF
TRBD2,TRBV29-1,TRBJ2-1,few,TGCAGCGTTGGAGGACTAGCGATCAATGAGCAGTTCTTC,CSVGGLAINEQFF